This T cell receptor beta chain was observed in a study of T cells after yellow fever vaccination. Study results and limitations: Clones that expanded after primary vaccination mostly reappeared after the booster (roughly 95% CD4, approximately 87% CD8).

The CDR3 totals 13 residues. Trimming removed 5 bases from V and 4 bases from J, with 11 bases in between. With respect to this clonotype: Antigen specificity is unknown.

TCRdb fed the 5' RACE reads into MiXCR, producing one record per CDR3 protein. The sample holds 250,000 or so distinct CDR3 sequences, 5.5% to 8.5% seen once. This TCR came from a man aged 25 to 40 who received the YFV17D yellow fever vaccine. The V call is TRBV12-3 or TRBV12-4, the J call TRBJ1-2, with no clear D. The starting material was CD4+ T cells sorted from PBMCs, obtained on the day of the yellow fever booster vaccination. CDR3 coding DNA: TGTGCCAGCAGTCCTGCGGTGGGCTATGGCTACACCTTC. The encoded protein is CASSPAVGYGYTF.